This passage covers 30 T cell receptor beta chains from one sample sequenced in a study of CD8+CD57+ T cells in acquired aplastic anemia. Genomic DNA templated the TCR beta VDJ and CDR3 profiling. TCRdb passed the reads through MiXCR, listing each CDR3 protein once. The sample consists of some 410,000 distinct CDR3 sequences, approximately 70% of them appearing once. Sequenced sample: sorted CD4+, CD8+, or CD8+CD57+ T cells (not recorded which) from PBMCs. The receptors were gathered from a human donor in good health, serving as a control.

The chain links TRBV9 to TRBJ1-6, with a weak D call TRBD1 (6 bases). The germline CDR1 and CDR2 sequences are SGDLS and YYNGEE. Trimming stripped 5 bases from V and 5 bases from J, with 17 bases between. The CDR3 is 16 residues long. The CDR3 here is CASSIGHRVNNSPLHF. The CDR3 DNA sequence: TGTGCCAGCAGTATAGGACACAGGGTGAATAATTCACCCCTCCACTTT. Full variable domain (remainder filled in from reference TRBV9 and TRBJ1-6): DSGVTQTPKHLITATGQRVTLRCSPRSGDLSVYWYQQSLDQGLQFLIQYYNGEERAKGNILERFSAQQFPDLHSELNLSSLELGDSALYFCASSIGHRVNNSPLHFGNGTRLTVT.

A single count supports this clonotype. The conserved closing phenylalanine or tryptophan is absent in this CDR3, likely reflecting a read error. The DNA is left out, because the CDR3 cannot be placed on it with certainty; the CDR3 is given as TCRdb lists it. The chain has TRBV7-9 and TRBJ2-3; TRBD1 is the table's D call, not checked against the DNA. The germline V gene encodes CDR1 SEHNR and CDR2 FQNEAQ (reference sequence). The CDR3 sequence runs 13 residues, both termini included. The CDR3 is CASSARFTDTHFC.

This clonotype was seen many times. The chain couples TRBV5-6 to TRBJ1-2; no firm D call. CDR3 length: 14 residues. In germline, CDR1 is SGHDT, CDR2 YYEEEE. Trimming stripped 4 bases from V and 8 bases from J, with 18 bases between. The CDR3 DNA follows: TGTGCCAGCAGCCCGGCTCGCGGCTCAGGCGGCTACACCTTC. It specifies CASSPARGSGGYTF.

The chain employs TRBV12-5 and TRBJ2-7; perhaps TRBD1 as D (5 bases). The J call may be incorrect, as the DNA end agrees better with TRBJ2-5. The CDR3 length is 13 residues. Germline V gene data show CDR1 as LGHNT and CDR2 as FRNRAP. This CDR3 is CASSPRDGETQYF. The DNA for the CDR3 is TGTGCCAGCAGTCCCAGGGATGGAGAGACCCAGTACTTC.

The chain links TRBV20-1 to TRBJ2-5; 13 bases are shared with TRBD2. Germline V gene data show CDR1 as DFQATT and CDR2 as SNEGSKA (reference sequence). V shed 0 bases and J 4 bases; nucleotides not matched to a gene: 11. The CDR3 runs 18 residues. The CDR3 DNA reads TGCAGTGCTAGAGATGTGGGGACTAGCGGGGAAAGTGGAGAGACCCAGTACTTC. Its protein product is CSARDVGTSGESGETQYF.

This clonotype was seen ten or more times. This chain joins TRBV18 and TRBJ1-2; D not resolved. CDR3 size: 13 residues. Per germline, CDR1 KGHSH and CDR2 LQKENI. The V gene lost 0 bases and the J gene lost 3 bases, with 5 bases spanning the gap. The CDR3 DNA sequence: TGTGCCAGCTCACCACCCTGGTACTATGGCTACACCTTC. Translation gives CASSPPWYYGYTF.

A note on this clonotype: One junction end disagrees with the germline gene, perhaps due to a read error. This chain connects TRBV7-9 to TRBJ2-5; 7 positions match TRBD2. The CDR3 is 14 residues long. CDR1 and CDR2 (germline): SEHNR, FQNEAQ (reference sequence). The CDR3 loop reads CASGLSGAQETEYF. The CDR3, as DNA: TGTGCCAGCGGCTTGAGCGGGGCCCAAGAGACCGAGTACTTC. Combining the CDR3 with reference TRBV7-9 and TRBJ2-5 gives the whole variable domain DTGVSQNPRHKITKRGQNVTFRCDPISEHNRLYWYRQTLGQGPEFLTYFQNEAQLEKSRLLSDRFSAERPKGSFSTLEIQRTEQGDSAMYLCASGLSGAQETEYFGPGTRLLVL.

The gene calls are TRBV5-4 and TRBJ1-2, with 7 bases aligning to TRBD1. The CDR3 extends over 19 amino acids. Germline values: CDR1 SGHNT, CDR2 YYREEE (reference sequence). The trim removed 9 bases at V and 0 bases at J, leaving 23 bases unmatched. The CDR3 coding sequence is TGTGCCATCAGTCAATCACAGGACAGGTTAGCCGAAACTAACTATGGCTACACCTTC. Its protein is CAISQSQDRLAETNYGYTF.

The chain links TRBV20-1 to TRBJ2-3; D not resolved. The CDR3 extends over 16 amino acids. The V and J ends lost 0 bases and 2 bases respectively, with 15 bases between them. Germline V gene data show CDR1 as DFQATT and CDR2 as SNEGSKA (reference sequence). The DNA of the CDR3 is TGCAGTGCTAGAGAACCTACAGTCTACGCCACAGATACGCAGTATTTT. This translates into CSAREPTVYATDTQYF.

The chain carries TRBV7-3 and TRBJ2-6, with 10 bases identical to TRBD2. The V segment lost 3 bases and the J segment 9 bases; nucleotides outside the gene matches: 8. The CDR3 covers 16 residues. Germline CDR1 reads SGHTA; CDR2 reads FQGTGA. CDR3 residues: CASSFRGSGGYNVLTF. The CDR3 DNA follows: TGTGCCAGCAGCTTTCGGGGTAGCGGGGGGTACAACGTCCTGACTTTC.

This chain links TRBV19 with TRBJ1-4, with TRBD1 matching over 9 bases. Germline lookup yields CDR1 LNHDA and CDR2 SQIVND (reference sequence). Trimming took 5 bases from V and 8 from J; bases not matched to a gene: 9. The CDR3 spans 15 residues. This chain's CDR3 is CASSRFGTGIEKLFF. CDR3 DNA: TGTGCCAGTAGTCGTTTCGGGACAGGGATCGAAAAACTGTTTTTT.

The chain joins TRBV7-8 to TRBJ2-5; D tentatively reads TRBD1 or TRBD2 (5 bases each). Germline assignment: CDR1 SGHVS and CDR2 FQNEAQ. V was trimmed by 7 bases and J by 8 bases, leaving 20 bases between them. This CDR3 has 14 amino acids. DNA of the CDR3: TGTGCCAGCACCGCGCCGTTGGTGGGGGACACCCAGTACTTC. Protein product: CASTAPLVGDTQYF.

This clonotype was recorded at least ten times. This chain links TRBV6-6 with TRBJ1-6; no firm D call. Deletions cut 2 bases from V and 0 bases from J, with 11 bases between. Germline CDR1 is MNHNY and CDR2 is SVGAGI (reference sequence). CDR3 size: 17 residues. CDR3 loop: CASSYRKASSYNSPLHF. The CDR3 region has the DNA TGTGCCAGCAGTTACCGGAAGGCGAGCTCCTATAATTCACCCCTCCACTTT.

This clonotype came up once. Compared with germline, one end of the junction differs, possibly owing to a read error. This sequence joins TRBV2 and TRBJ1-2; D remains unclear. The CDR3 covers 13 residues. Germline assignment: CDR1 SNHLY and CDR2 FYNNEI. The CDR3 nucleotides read TGTGCCAGCACGTTACGGCTCCAGTATGCCCACAACTTC. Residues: CASTLRLQYAHNF. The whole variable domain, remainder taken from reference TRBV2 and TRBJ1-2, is EPEVTQTPSHQVTQMGQEVILRCVPISNHLYFYWYRQILGQKVEFLVSFYNNEISEKSEIFDDQFSVERPDGSNFTLKIRSTKLEDSAMYFCASTLRLQYAHNFGSGTRLTVV.

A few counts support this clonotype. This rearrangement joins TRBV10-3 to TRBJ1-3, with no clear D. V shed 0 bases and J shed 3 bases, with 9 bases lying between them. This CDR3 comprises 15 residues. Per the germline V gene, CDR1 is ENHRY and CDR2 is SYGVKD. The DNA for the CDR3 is TGTGCCATCAGTGAGTCGAACCCTCGTGGAAACACCATATATTTT. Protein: CAISESNPRGNTIYF.

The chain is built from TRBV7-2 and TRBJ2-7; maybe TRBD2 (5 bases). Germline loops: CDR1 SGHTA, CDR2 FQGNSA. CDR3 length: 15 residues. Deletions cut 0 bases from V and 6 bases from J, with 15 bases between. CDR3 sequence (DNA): TGTGCCAGCAGCTTAGCATTTTCTGGGCTAGCCGAGCAGTACTTC. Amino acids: CASSLAFSGLAEQYF.

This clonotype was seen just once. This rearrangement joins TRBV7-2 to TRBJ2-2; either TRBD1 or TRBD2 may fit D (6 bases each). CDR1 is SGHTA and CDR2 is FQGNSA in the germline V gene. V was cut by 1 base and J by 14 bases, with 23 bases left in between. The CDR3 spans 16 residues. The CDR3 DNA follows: TGTGCCAGCAGCTTAGGGGGGGCCATAGTACGAGCAGTACTGTTTTTT. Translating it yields CASSLGGAIVRAVLFF.

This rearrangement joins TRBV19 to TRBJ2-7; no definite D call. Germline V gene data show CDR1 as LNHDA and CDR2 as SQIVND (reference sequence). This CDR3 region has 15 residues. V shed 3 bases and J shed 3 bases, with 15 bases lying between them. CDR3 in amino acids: CASSIDLGLLYEQYF. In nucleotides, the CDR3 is TGTGCCAGTAGTATTGATTTGGGGTTGCTCTACGAGCAGTACTTC.

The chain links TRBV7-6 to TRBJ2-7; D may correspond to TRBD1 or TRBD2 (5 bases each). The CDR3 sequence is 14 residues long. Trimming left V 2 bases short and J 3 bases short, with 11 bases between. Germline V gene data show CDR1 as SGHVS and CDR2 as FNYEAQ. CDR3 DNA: TGTGCCAGCAGCTTACAGGGACCCCACTACGAGCAGTACTTC. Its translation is CASSLQGPHYEQYF.

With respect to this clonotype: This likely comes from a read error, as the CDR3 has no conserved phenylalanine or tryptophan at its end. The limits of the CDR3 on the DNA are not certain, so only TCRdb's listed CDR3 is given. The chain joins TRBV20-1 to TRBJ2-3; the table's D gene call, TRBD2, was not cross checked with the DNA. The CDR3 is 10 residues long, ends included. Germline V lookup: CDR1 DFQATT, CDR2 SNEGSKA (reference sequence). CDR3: CSARASTSTV.

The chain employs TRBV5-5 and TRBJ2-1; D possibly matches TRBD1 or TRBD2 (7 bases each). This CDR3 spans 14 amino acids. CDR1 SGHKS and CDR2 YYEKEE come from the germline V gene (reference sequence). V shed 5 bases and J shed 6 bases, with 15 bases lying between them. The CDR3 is CASSLQGGFNEQFF. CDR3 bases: TGTGCCAGCAGTCTTCAGGGGGGGTTCAATGAGCAGTTCTTC.

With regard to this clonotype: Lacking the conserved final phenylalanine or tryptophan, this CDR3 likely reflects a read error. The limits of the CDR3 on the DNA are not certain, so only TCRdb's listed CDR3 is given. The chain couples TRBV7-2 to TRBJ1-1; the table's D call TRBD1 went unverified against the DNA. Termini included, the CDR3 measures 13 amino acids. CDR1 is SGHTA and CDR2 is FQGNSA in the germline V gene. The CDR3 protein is CASSTGGDAEALY.

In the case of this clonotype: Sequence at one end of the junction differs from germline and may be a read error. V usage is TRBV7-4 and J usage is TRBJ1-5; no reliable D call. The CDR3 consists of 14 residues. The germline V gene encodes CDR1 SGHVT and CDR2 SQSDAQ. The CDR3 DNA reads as TGTGCCAGCAGCCAAACTCCCGTCGACCACGAGCAGCACTTT. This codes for CASSQTPVDHEQHF. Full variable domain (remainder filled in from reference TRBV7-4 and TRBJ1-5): GAGVSQSPRYKVAKRGRDVALRCDSISGHVTLYWYRQTLGQGSEVLTYSQSDAQRDKSGRPSGRFSAERPERSVSTLKIQRTEQGDSAVYLCASSQTPVDHEQHFGDGTRLSIL.

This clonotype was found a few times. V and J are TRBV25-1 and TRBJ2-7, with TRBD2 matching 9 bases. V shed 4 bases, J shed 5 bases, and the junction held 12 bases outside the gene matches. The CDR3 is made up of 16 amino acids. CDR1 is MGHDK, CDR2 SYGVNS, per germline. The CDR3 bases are TGTGCCAGCAGTGGGGGGGGCGGGGGGGGCAAGAACGAGCAGTACTTC. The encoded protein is CASSGGGGGGKNEQYF.

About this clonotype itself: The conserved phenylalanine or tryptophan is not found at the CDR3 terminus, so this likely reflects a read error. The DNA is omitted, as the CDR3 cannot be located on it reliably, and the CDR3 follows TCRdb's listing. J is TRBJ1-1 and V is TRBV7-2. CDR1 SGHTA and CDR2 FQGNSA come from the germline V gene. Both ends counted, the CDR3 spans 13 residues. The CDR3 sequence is CASTSTADTQSFV.

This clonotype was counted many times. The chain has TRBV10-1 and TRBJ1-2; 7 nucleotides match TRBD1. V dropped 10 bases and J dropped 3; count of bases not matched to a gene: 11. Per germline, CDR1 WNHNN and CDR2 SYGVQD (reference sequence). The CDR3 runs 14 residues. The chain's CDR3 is CANQQGRPDYGYTF. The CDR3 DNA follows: TGCGCCAACCAACAGGGGCGACCGGACTATGGCTACACCTTC.

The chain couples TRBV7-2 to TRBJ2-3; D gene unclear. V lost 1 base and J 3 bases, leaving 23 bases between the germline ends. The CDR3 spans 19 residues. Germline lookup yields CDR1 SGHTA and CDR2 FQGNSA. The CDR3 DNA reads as TGTGCCAGCAGCTTAGGAACCCCCTCACCCCTGCGCTTTACAGATACGCAGTATTTT. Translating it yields CASSLGTPSPLRFTDTQYF.

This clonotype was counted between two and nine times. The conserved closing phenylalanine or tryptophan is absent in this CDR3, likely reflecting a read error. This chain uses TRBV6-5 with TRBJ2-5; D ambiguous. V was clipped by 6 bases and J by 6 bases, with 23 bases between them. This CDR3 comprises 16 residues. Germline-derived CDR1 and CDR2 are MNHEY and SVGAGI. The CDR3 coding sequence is TGTGCCAGCAGCTTGATTGGGCTTGCGGCCAAAAAGACCCAGTACCTC. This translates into CASSLIGLAAKKTQYL.

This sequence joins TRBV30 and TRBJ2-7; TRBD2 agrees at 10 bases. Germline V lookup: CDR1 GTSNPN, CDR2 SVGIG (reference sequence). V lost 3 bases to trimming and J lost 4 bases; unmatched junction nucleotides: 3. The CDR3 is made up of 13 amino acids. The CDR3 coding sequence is TGTGCCTGGAGCTCTAGCGGGGGTTACGAGCAGTACTTC. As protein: CAWSSSGGYEQYF. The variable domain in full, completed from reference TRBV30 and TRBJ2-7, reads SQTIHQWPATLVQPVGSPLSLECTVEGTSNPNLYWYRQAAGRGLQLLFYSVGIGQISSEVPQNLSASRPQDRQFILSSKKLLLSDSGFYLCAWSSSGGYEQYFGPGTRLTVT.

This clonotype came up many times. CDR3 sequence reads: CATATSGSTDTQYF. CDR3 nucleotide sequence: TGTGCCACTGCGACTAGCGGAAGCACAGATACGCAGTATTTT. The chain links TRBV19 to TRBJ2-3; 9 bases agree with TRBD2. Germline assignment: CDR1 LNHDA and CDR2 SQIVND (reference sequence). The CDR3 is made up of 14 amino acids. Trimming removed 10 bases from V and 0 bases from J; junction bases left unmatched: 5.